This passage covers 20 T cell receptor beta chains from one sample sequenced in a study of beta chain features in type 1 diabetes (dated by TCRdb to 2017 to 2018). No antigen has been identified for these receptors. Results and caveats for the whole study, not just this receptor: Type 1 diabetes patients showed a moderate but significant shortening of TCRB CDR3 length in all four CD4+ subsets.

Libraries were made using the immunoSEQ multiplex PCR assay. The entire isolated RNA was reverse transcribed using the High Capacity cDNA Reverse Transcription Kit, and thus expressed TCRB transcripts were sequenced. Sourced from immuneACCESS, this table was stored by TCRdb with only in-frame sequences that have V and J called. A share of the clones is absent; for the studies checked, an unresolved V gene accounts for under half, and the remainder has no known explanation. Across this sample there are 200,000 to 300,000 clones, with about 20% seen only once. The ten largest account for more than 0.025% of the sample. Sequenced material: naive CD4+ T cells from blood. The intended sense of this specimen's cell subset or site label: true naive CD4+ T cells. The source is a woman aged 40 to 49 with type 1 diabetes.

V gene TRBV4-2 combines with J gene TRBJ2-2, with 10 nucleotides matching TRBD1. CDR1 is LGHNA and CDR2 is YNFKEQ in the germline V gene. This CDR3 is built from 18 residues. Unmatched junction bases numbered 10, after V lost 1 base and J lost 5 bases. CDR3 protein: CASSQALAGTGETGELFF. The CDR3, as DNA: TGTGCCAGCAGCCAAGCGCTGGCAGGGACAGGGGAAACCGGGGAGCTGTTTTTT.

On this clone itself: This specimen includes other DNA sequences encoding the same CDR3. The J gene is TRBJ1-1, the V gene TRBV4-3; a weak D match, TRBD1 (6 bases). V was trimmed by 0 bases and J by 4 bases, leaving 12 bases between them. The CDR3 is 15 residues long. Germline CDR1 is LGHNA and CDR2 is YSLEER. In DNA, the CDR3 is TGCGCCAGCAGCCAAGATTCACAGGGACGCACTGAAGCTTTCTTT. It yields the protein CASSQDSQGRTEAFF.

This clone was counted a few times. The V and J genes are TRBV6-5 and TRBJ1-4; TRBD1 is a possible D gene (5 bases). The V gene lost 4 bases and the J gene lost 0 bases, with 9 bases spanning the gap. Germline V CDR1 and CDR2: MNHEY, SVGAGI. The CDR3 contains 15 residues. The CDR3 nucleotides are TGTGCCAGCAGTTTCCAGGGTGCAACTAATGAAAAACTGTTTTTT. It encodes CASSFQGATNEKLFF.

The gene calls are TRBV6-6 and TRBJ1-2; 9 nucleotides align to TRBD1. Germline CDR1 MNHNY, CDR2 SVGAGI (reference sequence). V was clipped by 2 bases and J by 7 bases; unmatched bases: 8. The CDR3 runs 15 residues. The CDR3 region has the DNA TGTGCCAGCAGTTACCCGGGACAGGGAATCCTTGGCTACACCTTC. Encoded protein: CASSYPGQGILGYTF.

V and J are TRBV19 and TRBJ2-5; a weak D match, TRBD2 (5 bases). The CDR3 has 13 amino acids. The V end lost 3 bases, the J end lost 4 bases, and 9 bases lay between the germline ends. Germline values: CDR1 LNHDA, CDR2 SQIVND (reference sequence). CDR3 in amino acids: CASSIGGSETQYF. CDR3 nucleotides: TGTGCCAGTAGTATCGGAGGATCAGAGACCCAGTACTTC.

The chain uses TRBV5-4 and TRBJ2-7; maybe TRBD2 (6 bases). Germline values: CDR1 SGHNT, CDR2 YYREEE (reference sequence). V lost 3 bases and J 5 bases, leaving 9 bases between the germline ends. This CDR3 spans 12 amino acids. CDR3 bases: TGTGCCAGCAGCTGGGGGGTCCACGAGCAGTACTTC. As protein: CASSWGVHEQYF. Full variable domain (outside the CDR3, taken from reference TRBV5-4 and TRBJ2-7): ETGVTQSPTHLIKTRGQQVTLRCSSQSGHNTVSWYQQALGQGPQFIFQYYREEENGRGNFPPRFSGLQFPNYSSELNVNALELDDSALYLCASSWGVHEQYFGPGTRLTVT.

This clone was seen only a few times. This chain links TRBV29-1 with TRBJ2-7, with unresolved D. With 6 bases removed from V and 2 bases from J, the gap between germline ends came to 14 bases. CDR1 is SQVTM and CDR2 is ANQGSEA in the germline V gene. The CDR3 totals 13 residues. CDR3 coding DNA: TGCAGCGTAACCCCAGGAACAACCTACGAGCAGTACTTC. Translated: CSVTPGTTYEQYF.

The rearrangement uses TRBV7-9 and TRBJ2-7, with 8 bases that match TRBD2. Germline CDR1 is SEHNR and CDR2 is FQNEAQ (reference sequence). Trimming cost V 6 bases and J 5 bases; bases outside gene matches: 9. The CDR3 spans 14 residues. The CDR3 DNA reads as TGTGCCAGCAGACACAGCGGGAGTTCCAACGAGCAGTACTTC. Its protein product is CASRHSGSSNEQYF.

The chain couples TRBV29-1 to TRBJ1-2; D not certain. This CDR3 has 16 amino acids. V was pared by 1 base and J by 3 bases, with 18 bases between. Germline V gene data show CDR1 as SQVTM and CDR2 as ANQGSEA. In nucleotides, the CDR3 is TGCAGCGTTGAAGGGGCTGGGAGCGACTTTCACTATGGCTACACCTTC. Translated, it gives CSVEGAGSDFHYGYTF.

V gene TRBV11-3 combines with J gene TRBJ2-2, with 13 nucleotides matching TRBD2. The CDR3 runs 18 residues. With V trimmed by 5 bases and J by 3 bases, 9 bases remained unmatched. Germline lookup yields CDR1 SGHNT and CDR2 YENEEA. CDR3: CASSARLAGGMYTGELFF. CDR3 nucleotides: TGTGCCAGCAGCGCCCGACTAGCGGGGGGAATGTACACCGGGGAGCTGTTTTTT.

This clone has more than one count but fewer than ten. This chain connects TRBV9 to TRBJ2-7; 10 bases line up with TRBD1. This CDR3 comprises 15 residues. The V and J ends lost 4 bases and 3 bases, in that order; junction bases with no gene match: 7. The germline V gene encodes CDR1 SGDLS and CDR2 YYNGEE. CDR3 nucleotides: TGTGCCAGCAGCCCTACCGGGACAGGGGTCTACGAGCAGTACTTC. Amino acid sequence: CASSPTGTGVYEQYF.

There are a few counts of this clone. The J gene is TRBJ2-7, the V gene TRBV29-1; 10 bases fit TRBD1. V lost 6 bases to trimming and J lost 3 bases; unmatched junction nucleotides: 5. The CDR3 spans 13 residues. CDR1 and CDR2 (germline): SQVTM, ANQGSEA. The DNA of the CDR3 is TGCAGCGTGACTCGGACAGGGGGCTACGAGCAGTACTTC. Residues: CSVTRTGGYEQYF.

This clone was picked up a small number of times. The V and J genes are TRBV25-1 and TRBJ1-6; no definite D call. CDR3 size: 13 residues. Germline-derived CDR1 and CDR2 are MGHDK and SYGVNS. Trimming left V 7 bases short and J 5 bases short, with 9 bases between. The CDR3 sequence is CASNRANNSPLHF. The CDR3 DNA follows: TGTGCCAGCAACCGCGCCAATAATTCACCCCTCCACTTT.

The chain links TRBV6-5 to TRBJ2-7; TRBD1 matches 7 bases. V trimming: 7 bases; J trimming: 6 bases; junction bases outside the gene matches: 9. CDR1 MNHEY and CDR2 SVGAGI come from the germline V gene. This CDR3 region has 13 residues. CDR3 amino acids: CASNLGQASEQYF. DNA for the CDR3: TGTGCCAGCAATCTCGGACAGGCCTCCGAGCAGTACTTC.

The rearrangement uses TRBV25-1 and TRBJ2-7, with a possible D match to TRBD2 (6 bases). The V and J ends lost 4 bases and 2 bases respectively, with 18 bases between them. The CDR3 spans 16 residues. Germline values: CDR1 MGHDK, CDR2 SYGVNS. CDR3 nucleotides: TGTGCCAGCAGTGCCCTGGGTGGGCGGGGAGCCTACGAGCAGTACTTC. It yields the protein CASSALGGRGAYEQYF.

Only a few counts were recorded for this clone. Other nucleotide sequences from this sample produce the same CDR3. This chain connects TRBV15 to TRBJ2-5, with D possibly TRBD2 on 5 matching bases. Germline CDR1 LNHNV, CDR2 YYDKDF (reference sequence). This CDR3 is built from 14 residues. V was trimmed by 0 bases and J by 5 bases, leaving 10 bases between them. CDR3 DNA sequence: TGTGCCACCAGCAGAGATCGCGGGCTGGAGACCCAGTACTTC. Protein sequence: CATSRDRGLETQYF.

Of note for this clone: At one boundary the junction diverges from the germline segment, which might be a read error. The chain recombines TRBV5-4 with TRBJ1-2, with 10 bases lining up with TRBD1. Germline V gene data show CDR1 as SGHNT and CDR2 as YYREEE (reference sequence). The CDR3 runs 13 residues. CDR3 protein: CASSLDSIGTGVF. As DNA, the CDR3 is TGTGCCAGCAGCTTGGACTCTATCGGGACAGGGGTCTTC.

A few counts support this clone. V and J are TRBV29-1 and TRBJ2-1, with TRBD2 matching 9 bases. The CDR3 contains 15 residues. From germline, CDR1 is SQVTM and CDR2 ANQGSEA. Trimming took 5 bases from V and 7 from J; bases not matched to a gene: 12. This CDR3 is CSVSLGAGGPNEQFF. CDR3 in DNA: TGCAGCGTTAGTTTAGGAGCGGGAGGTCCTAATGAGCAGTTCTTC.

The V gene is TRBV7-2, the J gene TRBJ1-1; D is undetermined. The CDR3 totals 13 residues. V lost 5 bases and J 0 bases, leaving 7 bases between the germline ends. Germline V gene data show CDR1 as SGHTA and CDR2 as FQGNSA. In nucleotides, the CDR3 is TGTGCCAGCAGCCGTAACATGAACACTGAAGCTTTCTTT. Translating gives CASSRNMNTEAFF.

The table lists this clone with a few counts. V usage is TRBV7-3 and J usage is TRBJ2-1, with TRBD2 matching over 9 bases. Germline trimming cut 2 bases from V and 3 bases from J; bases unmatched to any gene: 2. The CDR3 is made up of 15 amino acids. Per germline, CDR1 SGHTA and CDR2 FQGTGA. The CDR3 spells CASSLFSGSYNEQFF. As DNA, the CDR3 is TGTGCCAGCAGCTTATTTAGCGGGAGCTACAATGAGCAGTTCTTC.